This record looks at one T cell receptor (beta chain) sequence and its context. What it binds is not known. Genomic DNA was the PCR template. The TCR beta CDR3 region was amplified using 30 forward and 13 reverse primers. TCRdb redid the calling of the multiplex PCR reads with MiXCR, one entry per CDR3 protein. The sample records a few hundred thousand distinct CDR3 sequences, approximately 50% being singletons. This sample stems from a study of type 1 and type 2 diabetes patients. Findings and caveats of the study: Some expanded clones seen only in T1D might occur in additional T2D or control samples. Between type 2 diabetes and control samples, V and J usage averaged roughly 0.97 correlation.

The CDR3 contains 14 residues. Trimming removed 1 base from V and 4 bases from J; junction bases left unmatched: 4. Germline V CDR1 and CDR2: GTSNPN, SVGIG (reference sequence). Sequencing input: peripheral blood mononuclear cells (PBMCs). The sequence was obtained from a man younger than 30 with type 2 diabetes. This chain connects TRBV30 to TRBJ2-3; 8 bases agree with TRBD2. CDR3: CAWSGASGSDTQYF. The CDR3 nucleotides are TGTGCCTGGAGTGGCGCTAGCGGGTCAGATACGCAGTATTTT. Looking up the rest from reference TRBV30 and TRBJ2-3 gives the full variable domain: SQTIHQWPATLVQPVGSPLSLECTVEGTSNPNLYWYRQAAGRGLQLLFYSVGIGQISSEVPQNLSASRPQDRQFILSSKKLLLSDSGFYLCAWSGASGSDTQYFGPGTRLTVL.